This T cell receptor beta chain was captured by sequencing in a study of immune evolution from preneoplasia to lung adenocarcinoma. The germline CDR1 and CDR2 sequences are MNHNY and SVGAGI (reference sequence). The CDR3 contains 14 residues. The junction had 5 bases not matched to a gene; V was cut back by 0 bases and J by 6 bases. The data were produced by immunoSEQ multiplex PCR, yet TCRdb's version contains in-frame clones alone and is incomplete. The sample yields some 9,200 clones, approximately 83% seen once. The sequenced material came from FFPE minimally invasive lung adenocarcinoma tissue. The V gene is TRBV6-6, the J gene TRBJ2-7; 7 nucleotides agree with TRBD2. The TCR originated in a person aged 65-85 years with lung adenocarcinoma. CDR3 region: CASSYSTGGTEQYF. The CDR3 DNA reads TGTGCCAGCAGTTACTCGACGGGGGGAACCGAGCAGTACTTC.